This T cell receptor (beta chain) was found in a study of T cell clonality in common variable immunodeficiency. TCRdb's copy holds only in-frame clones and misses some; the assay was immunoSEQ multiplex PCR. The specimen has 50,000 to 60,000 clones, none found just once. Both groups were predominantly of Caucasian heritage. This clone showed up many times. The read ends 3 residues early relative to the CDR3; the germline J gene fills the gap. The CDR3 runs to 12 residues. V shed 0 bases and J 8 bases; nucleotides not matched to a gene: 0. Germline values: CDR1 GTSNPN, CDR2 SVGIG (reference sequence). The clonotype comes from a person aged 18 to 70 in good health. The specimen was peripheral blood mononuclear cells. This chain connects TRBV30 to TRBJ2-1; 8 bases fit TRBD1. CDR3 sequence reads: CAWSVQGDEQFF. Partial CDR3 DNA: TGTGCCTGGAGTGTACAGGGGGATGAG.